These 11 T cell receptor beta chains were sequenced from one sample in a study of OX40 agonist ivuxolimab in advanced cancers. Only in-frame clones appear in the TCRdb table, and some are missing; sequencing was by immunoSEQ multiplex PCR. Counted here are about 110,000 clones, under 95% occurring once; the ten biggest clones make up approximately 0.69%. Sequenced here: CD4+ or CD8+ T cells sorted from blood, sampled in a trial of the OX40 agonist ivuxolimab. The receptors were gathered from an adult with an advanced solid tumor such as melanoma, head and neck, liver or kidney cancer.

This clone was recorded once. The chain employs TRBV19 and TRBJ2-1; 12 bases fit TRBD2. This CDR3 has 14 residues. V dropped 6 bases and J dropped 15; count of bases not matched to a gene: 12. Germline CDR1 LNHDA, CDR2 SQIVND (reference sequence). CDR3 in DNA: TGTGCCAGTAGAACTAGCGGGGGGTCGTACATATGGTTCTTC. It is translated as CASRTSGGSYIWFF.

V gene TRBV9 combines with J gene TRBJ2-5; 7 bases agree with TRBD1. CDR3 size: 15 residues. The junction had 5 bases not matched to a gene; V was cut back by 2 bases and J by 1 base. Germline V gives CDR1 SGDLS, CDR2 YYNGEE. The CDR3: CASSVSGTVQETQYF. The CDR3 region has the DNA TGTGCCAGCAGCGTCTCCGGGACAGTCCAAGAGACCCAGTACTTC. Supplemented by reference TRBV9 and TRBJ2-5, the full variable domain reads DSGVTQTPKHLITATGQRVTLRCSPRSGDLSVYWYQQSLDQGLQFLIQYYNGEERAKGNILERFSAQQFPDLHSELNLSSLELGDSALYFCASSVSGTVQETQYFGPGTRLLVL.

This sequence joins TRBV27 and TRBJ2-1, with TRBD2 matching 13 bases. Germline lookup yields CDR1 MNHEY and CDR2 SMNVEV (reference sequence). The CDR3 is 19 amino acids. Trimming at V came to 3 bases and at J to 4 bases, leaving 12 bases not matched to a gene. CDR3 region: CASSFRPPTSGRAYNEQFF. CDR3 DNA sequence: TGTGCCAGCAGTTTCCGCCCTCCAACTAGCGGGAGGGCTTACAATGAGCAGTTCTTC.

The V and J genes are TRBV6-6 and TRBJ2-7; D is ambiguous. The CDR3 is made up of 13 amino acids. V was trimmed by 2 bases and J by 0 bases, leaving 5 bases between them. The germline CDR1 and CDR2 sequences are MNHNY and SVGAGI (reference sequence). The CDR3 nucleotides are TGTGCCAGCAGTTACCCGAACTCCTACGAGCAGTACTTC. It codes for CASSYPNSYEQYF.

This chain joins TRBV6-1 and TRBJ1-2, with D uncertain. The germline V gene has CDR1 MNHNS and CDR2 SASEGT. With 6 bases removed from V and 3 bases from J, the gap between germline ends came to 17 bases. The CDR3 is 15 amino acids. The CDR3 region has the DNA TGTGCCAGCAGGGGTGACTCCATCCGGGACTATGGCTACACCTTC. This codes for CASRGDSIRDYGYTF.

The genes are TRBV9 and TRBJ1-4, with a weak D call TRBD1 (5 bases). Germline lookup yields CDR1 SGDLS and CDR2 YYNGEE. The CDR3 extends over 15 amino acids. The V end was cut by 0 bases, the J end by 7 bases, with 13 bases between. The CDR3 region is CASSVGEGGGEKLFF. In DNA, the CDR3 is TGTGCCAGCAGCGTAGGTGAGGGCGGGGGTGAAAAACTGTTTTTT.

This chain joins TRBV7-8 and TRBJ2-5; D is ambiguous. CDR1 SGHVS and CDR2 FQNEAQ come from the germline V gene. There are 11 residues in the CDR3. V lost 4 bases and J 0 bases, leaving 0 bases between the germline ends. This CDR3 reads CASSYQETQYF. CDR3 sequence (DNA): TGTGCCAGCAGCTACCAAGAGACCCAGTACTTC.

J is TRBJ1-5 and V is TRBV5-6; D gene unclear. Germline CDR1 SGHDT, CDR2 YYEEEE. V was shortened by 0 bases and J by 4 bases, with 14 bases between the two germline ends. The CDR3 contains 16 residues. CDR3 coding DNA: TGTGCCAGCAGCTTGGCGGGGAGTGGAGTGAATCAGCCCCAGCATTTT. This translates into CASSLAGSGVNQPQHF.

The rearrangement uses TRBV6-5 and TRBJ2-3, with 7 positions matching TRBD1. CDR1 is MNHEY and CDR2 is SVGAGI in the germline V gene. CDR3 length: 14 residues. This chain's CDR3 is CAAKGQYGTDTQYF. In DNA, the CDR3 is TGTGCAGCAAAGGGACAGTACGGCACAGATACGCAGTATTTT.

This clone was seen just once. The chain employs TRBV30 and TRBJ2-7; TRBD2 might be the D (6 bases). V was pared by 1 base and J by 3 bases, with 16 bases between. The CDR3 length is 15 residues. In germline, CDR1 is GTSNPN, CDR2 SVGIG (reference sequence). CDR3 residues: CAWSAAAGLNYEQYF. DNA of the CDR3: TGTGCCTGGAGTGCTGCCGCGGGACTGAACTACGAGCAGTACTTC.

CDR3 in DNA: TGTGCCATCAGTGAGTCGAGCGGGGGGGCCTCAGATACGCAGTATTTT. This gives the protein CAISESSGGASDTQYF. The chain carries TRBV10-3 and TRBJ2-3; 10 positions agree with TRBD2. J gave up 4 bases and V 0 bases, and 4 bases lay outside the gene matches. From germline, CDR1 is ENHRY and CDR2 SYGVKD. The CDR3 totals 16 residues.